A selection of T cell receptor beta chains follows, all from one sample in a study of CD8 T cells in Susac syndrome. TCRdb recomputed calls from the immunoSEQ multiplex PCR reads with MiXCR, one row per CDR3 protein. The data show roughly 180,000 distinct CDR3 sequences, with about 95% seen just once and about 0.1% held by the top ten. Input material: CD4+ T cells from PBMCs. Every receptor here comes from a human donor in good health. Both conserved end residues are part of each CDR3. Each record gives: D gene, V gene, J gene, clone size, CDR3 protein, CDR3 DNA. A D gene is named only where the DNA matches it firmly. Expanded clones are given a class, and other clones once, few, many or no size at all.

TRBD2	TRBV29-1	TRBJ2-3	NA	CSVTGLAGGLITDTQYF	TGCAGCGTGACGGGACTAGCGGGAGGGTTAATCACAGATACGCAGTATTTT
NA	TRBV7-9	TRBJ2-1	NA	CASSFHGSHNEQFF	TGTGCCAGCAGCTTTCACGGGTCTCACAATGAGCAGTTCTTC
NA	TRBV27	TRBJ1-1	NA	CASSRDTNTEAFF	TGTGCCAGCAGCAGGGACACCAACACTGAAGCTTTCTTT
NA	TRBV20-1	TRBJ2-1	once	CSATYTGIGRNEQFF	TGCAGTGCAACGTATACAGGGATTGGGAGGAATGAGCAGTTCTTC
NA	TRBV30	TRBJ2-3	NA	CAWTTSGLITDTQYF	TGTGCCTGGACCACATCGGGACTCATCACAGATACGCAGTATTTT
NA	TRBV24-1	TRBJ2-1	NA	CATSDSGRGEQFF	TGTGCCACCAGTGATTCCGGTCGGGGGGAGCAGTTCTTC
NA	TRBV15	TRBJ2-2	NA	CATSTGTTNTGELFF	TGTGCCACCAGCACCGGGACAACGAACACCGGGGAGCTGTTTTTT
NA	TRBV4-3	TRBJ2-3	NA	CASSQEGGVGDTQYF	TGCGCCAGCAGCCAAGAGGGGGGAGTCGGAGATACGCAGTATTTT
NA	TRBV12-3/TRBV12-4	TRBJ2-7	once	CASSLRGRTYEQYF	TGTGCCAGCAGCCTTCGGGGGCGAACCTACGAGCAGTACTTC
NA	TRBV7-2	TRBJ1-3	NA	CASRGGRSGNTIYF	TGTGCCAGCAGGGGGGGCCGATCTGGAAACACCATATATTTT
NA	TRBV12-3/TRBV12-4	TRBJ2-5	medium-sized	CASSLGETQYF	TGTGCCAGCAGCTTGGGTGAGACCCAGTACTTC
NA	TRBV7-3	TRBJ2-3	few	CASSFTVVDPDTQYF	TGTGCCAGCAGCTTCACTGTGGTTGATCCAGATACGCAGTATTTT
TRBD2	TRBV30	TRBJ2-7	once	CASLRLAGGEQYF	TGTGCCTCTCTCCGACTAGCGGGGGGCGAGCAGTACTTC
TRBD2	TRBV5-4	TRBJ2-1	NA	CASSSTSGRDEQFF	TGTGCCAGCAGCTCGACTAGCGGGAGGGATGAGCAGTTCTTC
NA	TRBV27	TRBJ2-2	NA	CASNSYSDFTNTGELFF	TGTGCCAGCAATTCCTACTCTGACTTTACCAACACCGGGGAGCTGTTTTTT
NA	TRBV30	TRBJ2-1	NA	CAWSVRLAAWGEQFF	TGTGCCTGGAGTGTTCGTCTAGCAGCGTGGGGTGAGCAGTTCTTC
NA	TRBV7-9	TRBJ2-1	NA	CASSLGKGNNEQFF	TGTGCCAGCAGCTTAGGCAAGGGAAACAATGAGCAGTTCTTC
NA	TRBV20-1	TRBJ2-5	NA	CSATSGGQETQYF	TGCAGTGCTACATCAGGGGGGCAAGAGACCCAGTACTTC
NA	TRBV29-1	TRBJ2-7	NA	CSVAGQRSPYEQYF	TGCAGCGTAGCAGGGCAACGATCTCCCTACGAGCAGTACTTC
NA	TRBV19	TRBJ2-2	once	CASNPTVNTGELFF	TGTGCCAGTAACCCGACCGTGAACACCGGGGAGCTGTTTTTT
NA	TRBV30	TRBJ1-1	NA	CASHDRTDTEAFF	TGTGCCTCCCACGATCGAACTGACACTGAAGCTTTCTTT
TRBD1	TRBV4-3	TRBJ1-2	NA	CASSQEGTGSGYTF	TGCGCCAGCAGCCAAGAGGGGACAGGGAGTGGCTACACCTTC